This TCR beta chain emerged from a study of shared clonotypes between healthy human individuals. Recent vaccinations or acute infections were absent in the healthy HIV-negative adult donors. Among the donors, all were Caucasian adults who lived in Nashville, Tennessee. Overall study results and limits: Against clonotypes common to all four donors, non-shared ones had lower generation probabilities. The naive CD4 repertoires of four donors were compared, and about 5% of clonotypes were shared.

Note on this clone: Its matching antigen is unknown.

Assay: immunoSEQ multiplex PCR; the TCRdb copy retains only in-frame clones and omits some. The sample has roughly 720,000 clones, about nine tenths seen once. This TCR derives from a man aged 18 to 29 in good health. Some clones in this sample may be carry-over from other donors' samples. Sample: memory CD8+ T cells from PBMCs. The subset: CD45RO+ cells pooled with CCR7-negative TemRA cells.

CDR3 in DNA: TGCGCCAGCAGCCAAGAACAGGGGAAGAACCCTGGAAACACCATATATTTT. Amino acid sequence: CASSQEQGKNPGNTIYF. The genes are TRBV4-3 and TRBJ1-3; 7 bases are a match to TRBD1. V gave up 0 bases and J gave up 2 bases; unmatched junction bases: 7. The CDR3 runs 17 residues. CDR1 LGHNA and CDR2 YSLEER come from the germline V gene.